These T cell receptor beta chains were read from a single sample in a study of response to subunit inactivated influenza vaccine. TCRdb reanalysed the RT-PCR reads using MiXCR and keeps one entry per CDR3 protein. The table has some 570,000 distinct CDR3 sequences, 11% seen once. These same data were also listed under a study on T cells expressing NK-cell markers.

The specimen comprised PBMCs from blood, sampled on the day of vaccination. Receptor source: a man between 45 and 60 years old who received an inactivated influenza vaccine. Each CDR3 is given with its conserved first and last residue. D genes are given only for firm matches. Some rows have no size entry. The others give once, few or many, or a class for an expanded clone.

many,TRBD1,TRBV7-2,TRBJ2-3,TGTGCCAGCAGCTTGGGACAGGGATACACAGATACGCAGTATTTT,CASSLGQGYTDTQYF
few,-,TRBV6-2/TRBV6-3,TRBJ2-7,TGTGCCAGCAGTCGAGGGGATGAAGGCCTCTACGAGCAGTACTTC,CASSRGDEGLYEQYF
-,-,TRBV20-1,TRBJ2-5,TGCAGTGCTAGAGAATGGCATAACCAAGAGACCCAGTACTTC,CSAREWHNQETQYF
few,-,TRBV19,TRBJ2-7,TGTGCCAGTAGTAAGGCCATTTCCTACGAGCAGTACTTC,CASSKAISYEQYF
few,-,TRBV7-9,TRBJ2-5,TGTGCCAGCAGCGTGATGGACAGCCGCGGCCAAGAGACCCAGTACTTC,CASSVMDSRGQETQYF
few,TRBD2,TRBV3-1,TRBJ2-5,TGTGCCAGCAGCCTAGCGGGGCGCCAGAAGACCCAGTACTTC,CASSLAGRQKTQYF
-,-,TRBV10-3,TRBJ2-7,TGTGCCATCAGTGAGAGGGACGGCAACTCCTACGAGCAGTACTTC,CAISERDGNSYEQYF
few,TRBD2,TRBV10-3,TRBJ2-3,TGTGCCATCGGCGTCCGGGGGGGGGAGACAGATACGCAGTATTTT,CAIGVRGGETDTQYF
few,-,TRBV7-2,TRBJ1-2,TGTGCCAGCAGCTTATACTCCACAGTCTACTATGGCTACACCTTC,CASSLYSTVYYGYTF
-,-,TRBV7-9,TRBJ2-7,TGTGCCAGCAGCCTCCCGGGGAGGATGTACGAGCAGTACTTC,CASSLPGRMYEQYF
-,TRBD1,TRBV28,TRBJ2-1,TGTGCCAGCCGGGGTTGGACAGGGAACGGCGAGCAGTTCTTC,CASRGWTGNGEQFF
many,-,TRBV4-1,TRBJ2-1,TGCGCCAGCAGCCTCCCTGAAAGTGGGGGTGAGCAGTTCTTC,CASSLPESGGEQFF
few,-,TRBV20-1,TRBJ2-7,TGCAGTGCTAGGGCTAAGACACCTTACGAGCAGTACTTC,CSARAKTPYEQYF
-,TRBD2,TRBV13,TRBJ2-3,TGTGCCAGCAGCGCCGGGACTAGCGGCACAGATACGCAGTATTTT,CASSAGTSGTDTQYF
-,-,TRBV4-3,TRBJ2-3,TGCGCCAGCAGCCAAGCATCGACAGCCAATTACGCAGATACGCAGTATTTT,CASSQASTANYADTQYF
-,TRBD2,TRBV10-3,TRBJ2-3,TGTGCCATCAGCCGTAGCGGGAGCGACCGTAGCACAGATACGCAGTATTTT,CAISRSGSDRSTDTQYF
few,-,TRBV4-2,TRBJ2-3,TGTGCCAGCGTCGATGACACAGATACGCAGTATTTT,CASVDDTDTQYF
-,TRBD1,TRBV5-1,TRBJ2-7,TGCGCCAGCAGCCAGTACCCCGGGACAGCTCTAACCTACGAGCAGTACTTC,CASSQYPGTALTYEQYF
few,-,TRBV6-1,TRBJ1-6,TGTGCCAGCAGTCGAACCTATAATTCACCCCTCCACTTT,CASSRTYNSPLHF
-,-,TRBV5-1,TRBJ1-3,TGCGCCAGCAGCTTGGACGGTCGTGAAAACACCATATATTTT,CASSLDGRENTIYF
few,TRBD1,TRBV12-3/TRBV12-4,TRBJ1-2,TGTGCCAGCAGTCTACAGGGGGCCCCTAAGAGCTACACCTTC,CASSLQGAPKSYTF
many,TRBD1,TRBV10-3,TRBJ2-1,TGTGCCATCAACAGGGGTGACTACAATGAGCAGTTCTTC,CAINRGDYNEQFF